These 9 T cell receptor beta chains came from one sample sequenced in a study of shared clonotypes between healthy human individuals (dated by TCRdb to about 2020). Receptors were amplified or captured by the immunoSEQ multiplex PCR assay. TCRdb limited this immuneACCESS table to in-frame rearrangements with V and J called. A share of clones is missing; checked studies link under half to unresolved V genes, and the rest is unexplained. Counted in this sample were 1,400,000 or so clones; around 98.5% of them appeared once. The ten largest clones take up roughly 0.36% of the sample. The sequencing sample was made of naive CD4+ T cells sorted from blood. What this sample's cell subset or site label stands for: CD45RA+ positively selected. Every receptor here comes from a man between 25 and 39 years old in good health.

For this clone: Distinct nucleotide sequences in the sample also encode this CDR3. J is TRBJ2-7 and V is TRBV2, with 8 nucleotides matching TRBD1. Germline CDR1 SNHLY, CDR2 FYNNEI. V was clipped by 7 bases and J by 0 bases; unmatched bases: 2. The CDR3 runs 13 residues. Here the CDR3 DNA reads TGTGCCAGCACCGGACAGGGCTCCTACGAGCAGTACTTC. Translating it yields CASTGQGSYEQYF.

This chain uses TRBV5-4 with TRBJ2-1; 14 bases map to TRBD2. CDR1 is SGHNT and CDR2 is YYREEE in the germline V gene (reference sequence). This CDR3 has 18 amino acids. The ends lost 4 bases at V and 7 bases at J; junction bases unmatched: 13. CDR3 residues: CASSLPGTSGRPVNEQFF. For the CDR3, the DNA is TGTGCCAGCAGCCTCCCCGGGACTAGCGGGAGACCGGTAAATGAGCAGTTCTTC.

This chain connects TRBV5-4 to TRBJ2-3; a weak D match, TRBD1 (6 bases). CDR1 SGHNT and CDR2 YYREEE come from the germline V gene (reference sequence). V was pared by 4 bases and J by 2 bases, with 14 bases between. This CDR3 spans 15 amino acids. The CDR3 spells CASSLQGRATDTQYF. In DNA, the CDR3 is TGTGCCAGCAGCCTACAGGGAAGGGCCACAGATACGCAGTATTTT.

V gene TRBV28 combines with J gene TRBJ2-7; D is possibly TRBD1 or TRBD2 (6 bases each). The ends were cut back, 6 bases at V and 1 base at J, with 19 bases in the middle. The CDR3 sequence is 16 residues long. Germline loops: CDR1 MDHEN, CDR2 SYDVKM. The CDR3 sequence: CASRMEEWGASYEQYF. As DNA, the CDR3 is TGTGCCAGCAGGATGGAAGAGTGGGGGGCTTCCTACGAGCAGTACTTC.

V gene TRBV6-1 combines with J gene TRBJ2-7, with 9 bases aligning to TRBD2. V lost 4 bases to trimming and J lost 3 bases; unmatched junction nucleotides: 7. The CDR3 runs 15 residues. Germline V gene lookup returns CDR1 MNHNS and CDR2 SASEGT. CDR3 DNA: TGTGCCAGCAGTGCCCTAGCGGGACCTAACTACGAGCAGTACTTC. Its protein is CASSALAGPNYEQYF.

This chain joins TRBV28 and TRBJ2-4, with 8 positions matching TRBD2. CDR3 length: 14 amino acids. The junction had 3 bases not matched to a gene; V was cut back by 3 bases and J by 5 bases. Germline loops: CDR1 MDHEN, CDR2 SYDVKM. The CDR3 DNA follows: TGTGCCAGCAGTTTTAGCGGGATCCAAAACATTCAGTACTTC. Translated, it gives CASSFSGIQNIQYF.

The chain combines TRBV5-1 with TRBJ2-7; possibly TRBD2 for D (6 bases). Germline CDR1 and CDR2: SGHRS and YFSETQ. V shed 6 bases and J shed 0 bases, with 10 bases lying between them. The CDR3 has 13 residues. In DNA form, the CDR3 reads TGCGCCAGCATGCGGGGAAGCTCCTACGAGCAGTACTTC. It translates to CASMRGSSYEQYF.

The chain employs TRBV18 and TRBJ2-2; D not resolved. V gave up 3 bases and J gave up 1 base, with 6 bases separating them. CDR1 is KGHSH and CDR2 is LQKENI in the germline V gene. The CDR3 has 14 amino acids. CDR3 DNA: TGTGCCAGCTCACCTTACAAGAACACCGGGGAGCTGTTTTTT. Translation: CASSPYKNTGELFF.

The J gene is TRBJ2-1, the V gene TRBV12-5, with 7 bases identical to TRBD2. The CDR3 is 22 residues long. In germline, CDR1 is LGHNT, CDR2 FRNRAP. Trimming cost V 4 bases and J 1 base; bases outside gene matches: 25. The CDR3 loop reads CASGSPSPTSAGFGKSYNEQFF. The CDR3 region has the DNA TGTGCTAGTGGTTCGCCTTCACCCACTAGCGCTGGTTTCGGCAAGTCCTACAATGAGCAGTTCTTC.